These 14 T cell receptor beta chains originate from one sample sequenced in a study of blood T cell repertoires in COVID-19. Sequencing was performed with immunoSEQ multiplex PCR; in TCRdb, only in-frame clones are kept and a portion is missing. The top ten clones hold around 30% of a sample with over 60,000 clones, 60% to 85% of them seen once. The sequenced sample was peripheral blood. The source is a human donor in a cohort sampled during active COVID-19.

The chain links TRBV6-1 to TRBJ1-5, with TRBD1 as a possible D gene (5 bases). V was trimmed by 2 bases and J by 5 bases, leaving 16 bases between them. Germline V gene sequence: CDR1 MNHNS, CDR2 SASEGT. The CDR3 is 16 residues long. CDR3: CASSELRGGPYQPQHF. The CDR3 nucleotides are TGTGCCAGCAGTGAACTTAGGGGAGGCCCCTATCAGCCCCAGCATTTT.

This clone was picked up one time. This chain connects TRBV13 to TRBJ2-5, with TRBD1 as a possible D gene (5 bases). Germline V lookup: CDR1 PRHDT, CDR2 FYEKMQ (reference sequence). This CDR3 has 16 residues. Trimming shortened V by 5 bases and J by 2 bases, and 18 bases separated the two germline ends. The CDR3 here is CASSRRADSEQETQYF. The CDR3 DNA reads as TGTGCCAGCAGCCGGAGAGCAGACAGCGAGCAAGAGACCCAGTACTTC.

This clone was found a few times. V and J are TRBV3-1 (or the pseudogene TRBV3-2) and TRBJ2-2; 11 nucleotides align to TRBD2. The CDR3 runs 19 residues. Germline CDR1 is LGHDT and CDR2 is YNNKEL (reference sequence). The junction had 11 bases not matched to a gene; V was cut back by 1 base and J by 4 bases. CDR3 residues: CASSQAIIAGGPRTGELFF. In nucleotides, the CDR3 is TGTGCCAGCAGCCAAGCTATAATAGCGGGGGGGCCTCGCACCGGGGAGCTGTTTTTT.

This clone was picked up a small number of times. J is TRBJ2-1 and V is TRBV20-1; TRBD2 aligns across 9 bases. Germline CDR1 is DFQATT and CDR2 is SNEGSKA (reference sequence). The CDR3 extends over 15 amino acids. V was clipped by 3 bases and J by 5 bases; unmatched bases: 8. The CDR3 DNA reads TGCAGTGCTAGTGGGGCTTCTAGCGGGGACAATGAGCAGTTCTTC. Translated, it gives CSASGASSGDNEQFF.

The chain combines TRBV6-1 with TRBJ2-3; D gene unclear. Germline V gene lookup returns CDR1 MNHNS and CDR2 SASEGT. The CDR3 length is 16 residues. V was shortened by 6 bases and J by 5 bases, with 21 bases between the two germline ends. CDR3 amino acids: CASREKTSPAGDTQYF. The DNA of the CDR3 is TGTGCCAGCAGGGAAAAGACAAGTCCGGCAGGAGATACGCAGTATTTT.

This clone was detected a few times. The chain uses TRBV4-2 and TRBJ2-5; D possibly corresponds to TRBD1 (5 bases). Per germline, CDR1 LGHNA and CDR2 YNFKEQ. V lost 1 base, J lost 5 bases, and 26 bases lay in between. The CDR3 spans 19 residues. As DNA, the CDR3 is TGTGCCAGCAGCCAAGTCCGTAAAGGTCTAGAAAAGAAGGGGGAGACCCAGTACTTC. Residues: CASSQVRKGLEKKGETQYF.

The rearrangement joins TRBV7-8 to TRBJ1-6; 7 bases fit TRBD1. This CDR3 region has 15 residues. The V segment lost 5 bases and the J segment 7 bases; nucleotides outside the gene matches: 8. Germline values: CDR1 SGHVS, CDR2 FQNEAQ. Here the CDR3 DNA reads TGTGCCAGCAGCGAAGGCCGGGACAGAAATTCACCCCTCCACTTT. Translated: CASSEGRDRNSPLHF. The full variable domain, with the rest looked up from reference TRBV7-8 and TRBJ1-6, is GAGVSQSPRYKVAKRGQDVALRCDPISGHVSLFWYQQALGQGPEFLTYFQNEAQLDKSGLPSDRFFAERPEGSVSTLKIQRTQQEDSAVYLCASSEGRDRNSPLHFGNGTRLTVT.

This chain joins TRBV6-5 and TRBJ2-5, with no clear D. The CDR3 is 14 residues long. Germline V gene sequence: CDR1 MNHEY, CDR2 SVGAGI. The ends were cut back, 2 bases at V and 3 bases at J, with 10 bases in the middle. The CDR3, as DNA: TGTGCCAGCAGTTACACCGGTAATAAAGAGACCCAGTACTTC. Translation gives CASSYTGNKETQYF.

The chain combines TRBV25-1 with TRBJ2-5, with a weak D call TRBD2 (6 bases). The germline V gene encodes CDR1 MGHDK and CDR2 SYGVNS. V lost 8 bases and J 4 bases, leaving 20 bases between the germline ends. CDR3 size: 15 residues. CDR3 nucleotide sequence: TGTGCCAGCTCTCCGGGGCTAGCGTGGTTAGAGACCCAGTACTTC. It is translated as CASSPGLAWLETQYF.

The chain recombines TRBV3-1 (or the pseudogene TRBV3-2) with TRBJ2-7; D possibly corresponds to TRBD2 (6 bases). V lost 2 bases and J lost 6, with 20 bases in between. The CDR3 length is 16 residues. Germline CDR1 and CDR2: LGHDT and YNNKEL (reference sequence). The CDR3 reads CASSQQGLAGRAEQYF. CDR3 bases: TGTGCCAGCAGCCAACAGGGCCTTGCGGGAAGGGCCGAGCAGTACTTC.

Only one count was recorded for this clone. The chain recombines TRBV7-2 with TRBJ2-3; no definite D call. This CDR3 comprises 13 residues. Germline values: CDR1 SGHTA, CDR2 FQGNSA. Trimming pared 1 base from V and 10 bases from J, leaving 12 bases between. CDR3 residues: CASSLDSLPPQYF. The CDR3 coding sequence is TGTGCCAGCAGCTTAGACTCCCTGCCGCCGCAGTATTTT. Supplemented by reference TRBV7-2 and TRBJ2-3, the full variable domain reads GAGVSQSPSNKVTEKGKDVELRCDPISGHTALYWYRQSLGQGLEFLIYFQGNSAPDKSGLPSDRFSAERTGGSVSTLTIQRTQQEDSAVYLCASSLDSLPPQYFGPGTRLTVL.

The gene calls are TRBV28 and TRBJ2-2; 10 bases match TRBD1. Germline assignment: CDR1 MDHEN and CDR2 SYDVKM. The CDR3 consists of 15 residues. V was pared by 4 bases and J by 6 bases, with 5 bases of the junction left unmatched. CDR3 nucleotide sequence: TGTGCCAGCAGTTCTTGGACAGGGGGGGCCGGGGAGCTGTTTTTT. This encodes CASSSWTGGAGELFF. Looking up the rest from reference TRBV28 and TRBJ2-2 gives the full variable domain: DVKVTQSSRYLVKRTGEKVFLECVQDMDHENMFWYRQDPGLGLRLIYFSYDVKMKEKGDIPEGYSVSREKKERFSLILESASTNQTSMYLCASSSWTGGAGELFFGEGSRLTVL.

The genes are TRBV28 and TRBJ2-7; 7 bases line up with TRBD1. CDR1 and CDR2 (germline): MDHEN, SYDVKM. This CDR3 has 15 residues. V dropped 6 bases and J dropped 0; count of bases not matched to a gene: 8. CDR3 DNA sequence: TGTGCCAGCAGCCCCACAGGGGATTACTCCTACGAGCAGTACTTC. This gives the protein CASSPTGDYSYEQYF.

The chain links TRBV19 to TRBJ1-6, with TRBD1 matching 7 bases. Trimming removed 3 bases from V and 9 bases from J; junction bases left unmatched: 5. This CDR3 comprises 14 residues. The germline V gene has CDR1 LNHDA and CDR2 SQIVND (reference sequence). CDR3 nucleotides: TGTGCCAGTAGTATTGGGACAGAAGGTTCACCCCTCCACTTT. It translates to CASSIGTEGSPLHF.